This T cell receptor beta chain derives from a study of T cells in localized non-small cell lung cancer. Broader study findings: When the top 100 tumor clones were examined, a median about 60 of them also appeared in the adjacent lung, which was paired and uninvolved. Analysis by sequencing included only one tumor region, so heterogeneity remains possible. Clonality peaked in uninvolved adjacent lung rather than tumor. There was an association of higher blood T cell density with longer overall survival.

Turning to this clone: Its antigen is undetermined.

The CDR3 loop spans 11 amino acids. CDR1 SEHNR and CDR2 FQNEAQ come from the germline V gene (reference sequence). V lost 5 bases to trimming and J lost 3 bases, with 5 bases between them. The method was immunoSEQ multiplex PCR; TCRdb's version includes in-frame clones alone and lacks a portion of them. The sample includes tens of thousands of clones, about 90% of them seen just once. The sequence was obtained from a woman aged 35 to 69 with stage III lung adenocarcinoma. Sequenced here: peripheral blood mononuclear cells, sampled before any cancer treatment. The rearrangement joins TRBV7-9 to TRBJ2-7; D unclear. The CDR3 DNA is TGTGCCAGCAGCCCGAGCTACGAGCAGTACTTC. It codes for CASSPSYEQYF.